Following are 18 T cell receptor beta chains from one sample sequenced in a study of cytotoxic CD8 clonotypes in ibrutinib-treated CLL (dated by TCRdb to the early 2020s). The meaning of the sample's time point label: progressive disease on ibrutinib. The library came from the immunoSEQ multiplex PCR assay. The source is immuneACCESS, and TCRdb retained only in-frame sequences with V and J called. Part of the clones is not carried over; for the studies checked, unresolved V genes explain less than half of this, and the remainder is unexplained. The sample contains some 35,000 clones, 71% of them found a single time. The ten largest clonotypes hold 16% of the sample. The specimen comprised PBMCs, sampled at disease progression, from a patient treated with ibrutinib. Every receptor here comes from a human donor with chronic lymphocytic leukemia.

The chain uses TRBV4-1 and TRBJ1-4, with D unclear. Germline V CDR1 and CDR2: MGHRA, YSYEKL. Between the trimmed V and J ends, which lost 4 bases and 3 bases, there was a span of 12 bases. The CDR3 loop spans 15 amino acids. In nucleotides, the CDR3 is TGCGCCAGCAGCCTCAGAGAGGCCGCTAATGAAAAACTGTTTTTT. Amino acids: CASSLREAANEKLFF.

The J gene is TRBJ1-3, the V gene TRBV5-1, with 9 bases identical to TRBD1. Trimming took 4 bases from V and 4 from J; bases not matched to a gene: 6. CDR1 is SGHRS and CDR2 is YFSETQ in the germline V gene. This CDR3 contains 15 residues. The CDR3 DNA reads TGCGCCAGCAGCCAAGGGACAGGGCCAGGAAACACCATATATTTT. Protein product: CASSQGTGPGNTIYF. Filled out from reference TRBV5-1 and TRBJ1-3, the complete variable domain reads KAGVTQTPRYLIKTRGQQVTLSCSPISGHRSVSWYQQTPGQGLQFLFEYFSETQRNKGNFPGRFSGRQFSNSRSEMNVSTLELGDSALYLCASSQGTGPGNTIYFGEGSWLTVV.

Points on this clone: A junction end diverges from the germline sequence, so it may reflect a read error. The gene calls are TRBV2 and TRBJ1-5; D not certain. This CDR3 region has 15 residues. Germline V gene sequence: CDR1 SNHLY, CDR2 FYNNEI. CDR3 sequence (DNA): TGTGCCAGCAGAGAAGTGGGGTATAGCAATCAGCCCCAGCATTTT. Translation: CASREVGYSNQPQHF. The whole variable domain, remainder taken from reference TRBV2 and TRBJ1-5, is EPEVTQTPSHQVTQMGQEVILRCVPISNHLYFYWYRQILGQKVEFLVSFYNNEISEKSEIFDDQFSVERPDGSNFTLKIRSTKLEDSAMYFCASREVGYSNQPQHFGDGTRLSIL.

V is TRBV5-1 and J is TRBJ1-2, with unresolved D. CDR1 is SGHRS, CDR2 YFSETQ, per germline. The CDR3 consists of 11 residues. The germline V and J ends were trimmed by 7 bases and 1 base, with 5 bases remaining between them. The DNA of the CDR3 is TGCGCCAGCTCAAGTAACTATGGCTACACCTTC. Amino acids: CASSSNYGYTF.

The chain has TRBV5-1 and TRBJ1-1; no firm D call. V lost 1 base and J 7 bases, leaving 11 bases between the germline ends. Germline CDR1 is SGHRS and CDR2 is YFSETQ. The CDR3 covers 13 residues. The CDR3 spells CASSLLGGGEAFF. The CDR3 DNA reads TGCGCCAGCAGCTTGTTGGGCGGTGGTGAAGCTTTCTTT. Full variable domain (outside the CDR3, taken from reference TRBV5-1 and TRBJ1-1): KAGVTQTPRYLIKTRGQQVTLSCSPISGHRSVSWYQQTPGQGLQFLFEYFSETQRNKGNFPGRFSGRQFSNSRSEMNVSTLELGDSALYLCASSLLGGGEAFFGQGTRLTVV.

This chain joins TRBV5-1 and TRBJ1-1; 12 nucleotides line up with TRBD1. This CDR3 contains 14 residues. After removal of 3 bases from V and 6 bases from J, the junction contained 3 bases not matched to a gene. Germline V gives CDR1 SGHRS, CDR2 YFSETQ. The CDR3 here is CASSWGTGGSEAFF. CDR3 nucleotide sequence: TGCGCCAGCAGCTGGGGGACAGGGGGCTCTGAAGCTTTCTTT.

The rearrangement links TRBV5-1 to TRBJ1-6; D is unclear. The V end was cut by 2 bases, the J end by 2 bases, with 11 bases between. CDR3 length: 16 amino acids. The germline V gene encodes CDR1 SGHRS and CDR2 YFSETQ. The CDR3 nucleotides read TGCGCCAGCAGCTTCGGGAGGGAGGCCTATAATTCACCCCTCCACTTT. Its protein product is CASSFGREAYNSPLHF.

In DNA form, the CDR3 reads TGTGCCACCTCTGGGGGGCCGAATCAGCCCCAGCATTTT. This translates into CATSGGPNQPQHF. The chain couples TRBV15 to TRBJ1-5; D might be TRBD1 (6 bases). This CDR3 has 13 residues. CDR1 LNHNV and CDR2 YYDKDF come from the germline V gene (reference sequence). V was cut by 8 bases and J by 4 bases, with 12 bases left in between. Full variable domain (outside the CDR3, taken from reference TRBV15 and TRBJ1-5): DAMVIQNPRYQVTQFGKPVTLSCSQTLNHNVMYWYQQKSSQAPKLLFHYYDKDFNNEADTPDNFQSRRPNTSFCFLDIRSPGLGDTAMYLCATSGGPNQPQHFGDGTRLSIL.

The chain carries TRBV5-1 and TRBJ1-2; D gene ambiguous. The germline V gene encodes CDR1 SGHRS and CDR2 YFSETQ. The V end lost 0 bases, the J end lost 5 bases, and 8 bases lay between the germline ends. CDR3 length: 13 residues. Written as DNA, the CDR3 is TGCGCCAGCAGCTTGGCCGATGGGTATGGCTACACCTTC. This translates into CASSLADGYGYTF.

This clone appeared a few times. The CDR3 loop reads CASSLVGVGYTF. CDR3 bases: TGTGCCAGCAGCTTGGTAGGGGTAGGCTACACCTTC. The chain has TRBV5-4 and TRBJ1-2; D may be TRBD1 (5 bases). V lost 0 bases and J 8 bases, leaving 8 bases between the germline ends. CDR1 and CDR2 (germline): SGHNT, YYREEE (reference sequence). CDR3 size: 12 residues.

This clone was seen a handful of times. Just one base apart from a much larger clone, this may be a read error. The same CDR3 can be traced to other DNA sequences in this sample. This chain joins TRBV5-4 and TRBJ1-5; the D is unclear. The CDR3 sequence is 12 residues long. Germline CDR1 and CDR2: SGHNT and YYREEE (reference sequence). Trimming stripped 0 bases from V and 5 bases from J, with 3 bases between. CDR3 nucleotides: TGTGCCAGCAGCTTGGGGGATCAGCCCCAGCATTTT. Encoded protein: CASSLGDQPQHF. Full variable domain (missing parts from reference TRBV5-4 and TRBJ1-5): ETGVTQSPTHLIKTRGQQVTLRCSSQSGHNTVSWYQQALGQGPQFIFQYYREEENGRGNFPPRFSGLQFPNYSSELNVNALELDDSALYLCASSLGDQPQHFGDGTRLSIL.

This clone has more than one count but fewer than ten. V usage is TRBV6-5 and J usage is TRBJ2-7; 11 nucleotides align to TRBD2. The CDR3 runs to 15 residues. Germline V gene lookup returns CDR1 MNHEY and CDR2 SVGAGI. V lost 6 bases, J lost 2 bases, and 6 bases stayed unmatched. In DNA, the CDR3 is TGTGCCAGCAGCCTTAGCGGGGGGGGAACCTACGAGCAGTACTTC. Amino acid sequence: CASSLSGGGTYEQYF.

The V call is TRBV7-9, the J call TRBJ1-3, with no clear D. This CDR3 is built from 16 residues. Trimming left V 5 bases short and J 0 bases short, with 14 bases between. CDR1 and CDR2 (germline): SEHNR, FQNEAQ (reference sequence). The CDR3 sequence is CASSRSTDFSGNTIYF. Here the CDR3 DNA reads TGTGCCAGCAGCCGATCCACAGATTTCTCTGGAAACACCATATATTTT.

The chain joins TRBV5-1 to TRBJ1-1, with no clear D. Germline-derived CDR1 and CDR2 are SGHRS and YFSETQ. This CDR3 contains 15 residues. Trimming left V 1 base short and J 4 bases short, with 14 bases between. CDR3 sequence reads: CASSLSPGGGTEAFF. Written as DNA, the CDR3 is TGCGCCAGCAGCTTGAGTCCGGGAGGAGGCACTGAAGCTTTCTTT.

The chain joins TRBV5-4 to TRBJ1-1; TRBD1 might be the D (5 bases). This CDR3 is 14 amino acids long. V was cut by 4 bases and J by 3 bases, with 13 bases left in between. CDR1 and CDR2 (germline): SGHNT, YYREEE (reference sequence). For the CDR3, the DNA is TGTGCCAGCAGCCCCCGGACACTATACACTGAAGCTTTCTTT. It is translated as CASSPRTLYTEAFF.

This chain joins TRBV2 and TRBJ2-1; D perhaps matches TRBD1 (6 bases). Germline V gene sequence: CDR1 SNHLY, CDR2 FYNNEI. The CDR3 spans 16 residues. V lost 4 bases, J lost 8 bases, and 21 bases lay in between. The chain's CDR3 is CASSGGEGEIWYEQFF. The CDR3 DNA reads as TGTGCCAGCAGTGGGGGAGAGGGGGAGATATGGTATGAGCAGTTCTTC.

This chain links TRBV28 with TRBJ1-2, with D perhaps TRBD1 (5 bases). The V gene's germline CDR1 is MDHEN and CDR2 SYDVKM. V dropped 5 bases and J dropped 7 bases, with 17 bases sitting between them. The CDR3 sequence is 14 residues long. In DNA form, the CDR3 reads TGTGCCAGCAGTCTCCCGGGGGGGGTTAGTGGCTACACCTTC. It is translated as CASSLPGGVSGYTF.

In its sample, this clone was seen once. The V and J genes are TRBV2 and TRBJ2-1; 7 bases map to TRBD2. The V and J ends lost 4 bases and 7 bases, in that order; junction bases with no gene match: 4. CDR3 length: 13 amino acids. Germline V gene data show CDR1 as SNHLY and CDR2 as FYNNEI. In DNA form, the CDR3 reads TGTGCCAGCAGTGGCTCCGGGGGGAATGAGCAGTTCTTC. Its translation is CASSGSGGNEQFF.